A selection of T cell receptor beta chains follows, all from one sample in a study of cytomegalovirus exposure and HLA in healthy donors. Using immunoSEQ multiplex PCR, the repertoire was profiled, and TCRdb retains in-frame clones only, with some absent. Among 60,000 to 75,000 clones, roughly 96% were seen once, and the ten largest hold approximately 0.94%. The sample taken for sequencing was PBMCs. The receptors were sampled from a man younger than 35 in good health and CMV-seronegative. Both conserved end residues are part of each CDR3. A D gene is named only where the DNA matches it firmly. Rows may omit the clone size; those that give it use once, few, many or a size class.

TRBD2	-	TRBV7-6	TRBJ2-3	CASSWRTSGTDTQYF	TGTGCCAGCAGCTGGAGGACTAGCGGGACAGATACGCAGTATTTT
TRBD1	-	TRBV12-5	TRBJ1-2	CASGHGQGAYGYTF	TGTGCTAGTGGTCACGGACAGGGAGCCTATGGCTACACCTTC
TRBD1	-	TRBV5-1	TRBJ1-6	CASSSGQGGSPLHF	TGCGCCAGCAGCTCGGGACAGGGTGGTTCACCCCTCCACTTT
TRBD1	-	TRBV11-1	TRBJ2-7	CASSLGTGVYPYEQYF	TGTGCCAGCAGCTTAGGGACAGGGGTCTACCCCTACGAGCAGTACTTC
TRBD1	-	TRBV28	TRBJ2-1	CASNDRGRMYNEQFF	TGTGCCAGCAACGACAGGGGGCGCATGTACAATGAGCAGTTCTTC
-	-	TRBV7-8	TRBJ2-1	CASKWGRGNEQFF	TGTGCCAGCAAATGGGGCAGGGGCAATGAGCAGTTCTTC
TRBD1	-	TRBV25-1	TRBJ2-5	CASSEGGRGLQETQYF	TGTGCCAGCAGTGAAGGGGGCAGGGGGCTACAAGAGACCCAGTACTTC
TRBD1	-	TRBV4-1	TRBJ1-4	CASSYRGPTYNEKLFF	TGCGCCAGCAGCTACAGGGGGCCAACTTATAATGAAAAACTGTTTTTT
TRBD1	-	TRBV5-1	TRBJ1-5	CASSLAGTGSNQPQHF	TGCGCCAGCAGCTTGGCAGGGACAGGGAGTAATCAGCCCCAGCATTTT
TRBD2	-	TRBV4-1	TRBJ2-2	CASSQEGGPGLAGNTGELFF	TGCGCCAGCAGCCAAGAGGGGGGGCCGGGACTAGCGGGGAACACCGGGGAGCTGTTTTTT
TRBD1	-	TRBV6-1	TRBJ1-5	CASSPGQKNQPQHF	TGTGCCAGCAGTCCGGGACAGAAAAATCAGCCCCAGCATTTT
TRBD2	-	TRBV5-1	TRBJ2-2	CASSFTSGNTGELFF	TGCGCCAGCAGCTTCACTAGCGGGAACACCGGGGAGCTGTTTTTT
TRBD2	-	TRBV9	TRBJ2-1	CASSVDGRAYNEQFF	TGTGCCAGCAGCGTAGACGGGAGGGCCTACAATGAGCAGTTCTTC
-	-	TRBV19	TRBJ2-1	CASKGGFSYNEQFF	TGTGCCAGTAAGGGGGGGTTCTCCTACAATGAGCAGTTCTTC
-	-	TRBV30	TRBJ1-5	CAWSTGLNQPQHF	TGTGCCTGGAGTACGGGACTAAATCAGCCCCAGCATTTT
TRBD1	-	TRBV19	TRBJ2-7	CASSSGQGTYEQYF	TGTGCCAGTAGTAGCGGACAGGGAACCTACGAGCAGTACTTC
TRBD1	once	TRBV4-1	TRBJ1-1	CASSHNARQGWFTEAFF	TGCGCCAGCAGCCATAATGCACGACAGGGATGGTTCACTGAAGCTTTCTTT
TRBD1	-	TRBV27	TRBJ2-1	CASSLPGQAYNEQFF	TGTGCCAGCAGTTTACCGGGACAGGCCTACAATGAGCAGTTCTTC
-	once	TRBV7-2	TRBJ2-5	CASSLDRGETQYF	TGTGCCAGCAGCTTAGATCGGGGTGAGACCCAGTACTTC
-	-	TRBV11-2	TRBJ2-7	CASSSVSGEQYF	TGTGCCAGCAGCTCCGTAAGCGGCGAGCAGTACTTC
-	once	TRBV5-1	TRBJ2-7	CASSFESPYEQYF	TGCGCCAGCAGCTTCGAGAGTCCCTACGAGCAGTACTTC
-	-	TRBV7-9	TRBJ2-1	CASSPDSDYNEQFF	TGTGCCAGCAGCCCGGACAGTGACTACAATGAGCAGTTCTTC
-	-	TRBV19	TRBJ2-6	CASSVTESNVLTF	TGTGCCAGTAGTGTGACAGAGTCCAACGTCCTGACTTTC
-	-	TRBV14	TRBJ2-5	CASSTGETQYF	TGTGCCAGCAGCACGGGGGAGACCCAGTACTTC
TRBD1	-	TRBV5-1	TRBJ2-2	CASSLVGTANTGELFF	TGCGCCAGCAGCTTGGTGGGGACAGCCAACACCGGGGAGCTGTTTTTT
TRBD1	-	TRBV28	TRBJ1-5	CASRRTGGGNQPQHF	TGTGCCAGCAGACGAACAGGGGGCGGCAATCAGCCCCAGCATTTT
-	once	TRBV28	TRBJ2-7	CASSLWERASLRREQYF	TGTGCCAGCAGTTTATGGGAGCGGGCAAGTCTTAGGCGCGAGCAGTACTTC
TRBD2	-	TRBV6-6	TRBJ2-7	CASSGLAGDEQYF	TGTGCCAGCAGTGGACTAGCGGGAGACGAGCAGTACTTC
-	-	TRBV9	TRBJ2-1	CASSVGGRSSYNEQFF	TGTGCCAGCAGCGTAGGTGGGAGAAGCTCCTACAATGAGCAGTTCTTC
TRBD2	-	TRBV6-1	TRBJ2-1	CASSDLRAGGDEQFF	TGTGCCAGCAGTGACTTAAGGGCGGGAGGGGATGAGCAGTTCTTC
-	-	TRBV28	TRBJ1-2	CASRSQRNYGYTF	TGTGCCAGCAGGTCACAACGAAACTATGGCTACACCTTC
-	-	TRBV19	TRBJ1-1	CASTRGELGNTEAFF	TGTGCCAGTACCAGGGGAGAATTGGGCAACACTGAAGCTTTCTTT
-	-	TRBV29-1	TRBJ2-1	CSVVAGAYNEQFF	TGCAGCGTTGTTGCGGGCGCTTACAATGAGCAGTTCTTC
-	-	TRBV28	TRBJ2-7	CASSSVGLLVYEQYF	TGTGCCAGCAGTTCCGTGGGACTGCTCGTCTACGAGCAGTACTTC
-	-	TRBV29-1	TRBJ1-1	CSVGRGSTEAFF	TGCAGCGTTGGTCGGGGTTCCACTGAAGCTTTCTTT
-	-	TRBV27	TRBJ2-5	CASSQARTAGQETQYF	TGTGCCAGCAGTCAAGCCCGGACAGCCGGCCAAGAGACCCAGTACTTC
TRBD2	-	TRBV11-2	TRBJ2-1	CASSSFRRGANEQFF	TGTGCCAGCAGCTCCTTCCGGCGGGGGGCCAATGAGCAGTTCTTC
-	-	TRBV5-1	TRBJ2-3	CASSPLDSETDTQYF	TGCGCCAGCAGCCCCCTCGATAGCGAGACAGATACGCAGTATTTT
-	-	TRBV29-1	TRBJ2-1	CSVQDNYNEQFF	TGCAGCGTTCAGGACAACTACAATGAGCAGTTCTTC
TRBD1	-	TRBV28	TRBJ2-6	CASSAPGQATTGGANVLTF	TGTGCCAGCAGTGCCCCGGGACAGGCCACAACAGGGGGGGCCAACGTCCTGACTTTC
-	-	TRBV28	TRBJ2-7	CASSSTSITGSAEQYF	TGTGCCAGCAGTTCGACCTCAATTACAGGGTCTGCCGAGCAGTACTTC
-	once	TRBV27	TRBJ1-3	CASRLTGTSGNTIYF	TGTGCCAGCAGGCTCACCGGGACATCTGGAAACACCATATATTTT
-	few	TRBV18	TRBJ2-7	CASSLGHTYEQYF	TGTGCCAGCTCGCTTGGACATACCTACGAGCAGTACTTC